The 32 T cell receptor beta chains reported below all come from one sample, sequenced in a study of T-cell memory formation after mild COVID-19. TCRdb used MiXCR to reprocess the 5' RACE reads, holding one entry per CDR3 protein. In the table there are around 190,000 distinct CDR3 sequences, 15% to 20% of which are singletons. The sequencing input was PBMCs or a T cell subset sorted from them (not recorded which). These receptors were taken from a man between 18 and 35 years old who had mild COVID-19 (a few samples of this study predate the infection). Cell type and time point are not known.

CDR3 nucleotides: TGTGCCAGCAGCTTTTTGTCTCCGTTGAACACTGAAGCTTTCTTT. It codes for CASSFLSPLNTEAFF. V gene TRBV7-9 combines with J gene TRBJ1-1; D remains unclear. The CDR3 has 15 residues. V lost 3 bases to trimming and J lost 0 bases, with 11 bases between them. Per germline, CDR1 SEHNR and CDR2 FQNEAQ (reference sequence).

This clonotype was detected only a few times. This chain connects TRBV7-2 to TRBJ2-2; TRBD2 matches at 13 bases. The length of the CDR3 is 16 residues. V lost 1 base and J lost 6; bases outside the gene matches: 2. CDR1 is SGHTA and CDR2 is FQGNSA in the germline V gene. The CDR3: CASSLGLAGGPGELFF. In DNA form, the CDR3 reads TGTGCCAGCAGCTTAGGACTAGCGGGGGGCCCCGGGGAGCTGTTTTTT.

In this sample, this clonotype turned up a few times. The rearrangement links TRBV25-1 to TRBJ2-2, with 11 bases that match TRBD1. Per germline, CDR1 MGHDK and CDR2 SYGVNS. CDR3 length equals 16 residues. The J segment lost 7 bases and the V segment lost 5 bases, leaving 9 bases of the junction unmatched. The CDR3 sequence is CASSKTLGQGDGELFF. CDR3 coding DNA: TGTGCCAGCAGTAAGACGTTGGGACAGGGGGACGGGGAGCTGTTTTTT.

There are a few counts of this clonotype. This sequence joins TRBV5-6 and TRBJ2-1; D is undetermined. CDR1 and CDR2 (germline): SGHDT, YYEEEE. This CDR3 spans 11 amino acids. Trimming removed 1 base from V and 9 bases from J, with 5 bases in between. The DNA for the CDR3 is TGTGCCAGCAGCTTGTGGACTGAGCAGTTCTTC. It codes for CASSLWTEQFF.

Only a few counts were recorded for this clonotype. V and J are TRBV2 and TRBJ2-7, with a tentative D call TRBD1 (5 bases). V dropped 5 bases and J dropped 3 bases, with 5 bases sitting between them. The CDR3 is 11 amino acids. The germline gives CDR1 SNHLY, CDR2 FYNNEI. CDR3 in DNA: TGTGCCAGCAGTCAGGGCTACGAGCAGTACGTC. Its protein product is CASSQGYEQYV.

The CDR3 DNA reads TGCAGTGCTAGAGACCCCACAGGGGGCAGTGAGCAGTTCTTC. Residues: CSARDPTGGSEQFF. This chain connects TRBV20-1 to TRBJ2-1; TRBD1 agrees at 9 bases. The CDR3 extends over 14 amino acids. J gave up 9 bases and V 0 bases, and 6 bases lay outside the gene matches. The germline V gene encodes CDR1 DFQATT and CDR2 SNEGSKA (reference sequence).

This clonotype came up many times. The gene calls are TRBV24-1 and TRBJ2-3; no clear D. The V gene lost 4 bases and the J gene lost 5 bases, with 18 bases spanning the gap. In germline, CDR1 is KGHDR, CDR2 SFDVKD. The CDR3 is made up of 16 amino acids. In DNA, the CDR3 is TGTGCCACCAGTGACAATCTAGGTGGGTCGGGAGATACGCAGTATTTT. It encodes CATSDNLGGSGDTQYF.

The chain employs TRBV5-1 and TRBJ1-2, with TRBD1 identical over 8 bases. Trimming took 2 bases from V and 7 from J; bases not matched to a gene: 7. This CDR3 has 14 amino acids. Germline V lookup: CDR1 SGHRS, CDR2 YFSETQ. CDR3 DNA sequence: TGCGCCAGCAGCTTTCCAGGGGGCTTCTCTGGCTACACCTTC. Residues: CASSFPGGFSGYTF.

The chain employs TRBV7-9 and TRBJ2-2; unclear D gene. From germline, CDR1 is SEHNR and CDR2 FQNEAQ (reference sequence). V lost 0 bases, J lost 2 bases, and 16 bases lay in between. The CDR3 extends over 18 amino acids. The CDR3 DNA reads as TGTGCCAGCAGCTTAGCCTGGTCAGTAAAGCCCAACACCGGGGAGCTGTTTTTT. It encodes CASSLAWSVKPNTGELFF.

This clonotype was seen ten or more times. CDR3 in DNA: TGTGCCAGCTCAGGGACAGGAGCCTACGAGCAGTACTTC. This sequence encodes CASSGTGAYEQYF. This sequence joins TRBV18 and TRBJ2-7; 8 positions match TRBD1. The CDR3 length is 13 residues. Germline CDR1 reads KGHSH; CDR2 reads LQKENI. Losses at the gene ends were 5 bases for V and 2 bases for J; bases not matched to a gene: 2.

This clonotype has only a few counts. V usage is TRBV28 and J usage is TRBJ1-2; D gene uncertain. Germline V gene lookup returns CDR1 MDHEN and CDR2 SYDVKM. Trimming removed 6 bases at V and 4 bases at J, with 15 bases between. This CDR3 has 14 amino acids. CDR3 in DNA: TGTGCCAGCAGAGGGATTCGGGCTGGCTATGGCTACACCTTC. It translates to CASRGIRAGYGYTF.

The chain has TRBV2 and TRBJ2-3, with D tentatively TRBD1 (6 bases). Trimming removed 6 bases at V and 4 bases at J, with 8 bases between. Germline-derived CDR1 and CDR2 are SNHLY and FYNNEI. The CDR3 has 12 residues. CDR3: CASRNRADTQYF. For the CDR3, the DNA is TGTGCCAGCAGAAACAGGGCAGATACGCAGTATTTT.

This clonotype showed up just a few times. This rearrangement joins TRBV20-1 to TRBJ2-3; 10 nucleotides match TRBD1. Germline lookup yields CDR1 DFQATT and CDR2 SNEGSKA (reference sequence). This CDR3 has 16 residues. J lost 2 bases, V lost 2 bases, and 7 bases had no gene match. CDR3 DNA: TGCAGTGCTAGACCGCGGGACAGGGGAATCACAGATACGCAGTATTTT. This encodes CSARPRDRGITDTQYF.

This clonotype was seen only a few times. V gene TRBV7-2 combines with J gene TRBJ2-7; D remains ambiguous. Trimming stripped 4 bases from V and 6 bases from J, with 13 bases between. The CDR3 is made up of 13 amino acids. Germline CDR1 and CDR2: SGHTA and FQGNSA. The CDR3 nucleotides are TGTGCCAGCAGCTCAATAGGACGGGTCGAGCAGTACTTC. It encodes CASSSIGRVEQYF.

The chain has TRBV6-2 or TRBV6-3 and TRBJ1-2, with 8 nucleotides matching TRBD1. V trimming: 6 bases; J trimming: 8 bases; junction bases outside the gene matches: 11. CDR1 is MNHEY and CDR2 is SVGEGT in the germline V gene. The CDR3 has 14 residues. The CDR3 region has the DNA TGTGCCAGCAGAGACGCGGACAGGGCTGGCGGCTACACCTTC. Encoded protein: CASRDADRAGGYTF.

This clonotype has only a few counts. V usage is TRBV5-1 and J usage is TRBJ1-1, with 9 bases identical to TRBD1. CDR1 and CDR2 from the germline V gene are SGHRS and YFSETQ. Unmatched junction bases numbered 1, after V lost 0 bases and J lost 4 bases. The CDR3 loop spans 14 amino acids. The CDR3 is CASSLVGQGTEAFF. The CDR3 nucleotides read TGCGCCAGCAGCTTGGTGGGACAGGGCACTGAAGCTTTCTTT.

This clonotype was detected a few times. The chain joins TRBV20-1 to TRBJ1-1, with D hard to call. CDR3 length: 11 amino acids. The V end lost 6 bases, the J end lost 5 bases, and 10 bases lay between the germline ends. Germline assignment: CDR1 DFQATT and CDR2 SNEGSKA (reference sequence). The CDR3 sequence is CSARLRTEAFF. The CDR3, as DNA: TGCAGTGCCAGACTACGGACTGAAGCTTTCTTT.

This clonotype was found a few times. V is TRBV5-1 and J is TRBJ2-1; the D gene is possibly TRBD1 (5 bases). Germline V CDR1 and CDR2: SGHRS, YFSETQ. The CDR3 is 12 amino acids. Between the trimmed V and J ends, which lost 2 bases and 10 bases, there was a span of 10 bases. The CDR3 DNA is TGCGCCAGCAGCTTCGACCCAGGGGAGCAGTTCTTC. Translated: CASSFDPGEQFF.

This clonotype was seen a handful of times. The chain links TRBV4-2 to TRBJ2-3; 10 positions match TRBD1. The CDR3 runs to 16 residues. The germline gives CDR1 LGHNA, CDR2 YNFKEQ. Unmatched junction bases numbered 8, after V lost 3 bases and J lost 5 bases. In DNA, the CDR3 is TGTGCCAGCAGCCAGGCTTTGACAGGGGGCGGAGATACGCAGTATTTT. It is translated as CASSQALTGGGDTQYF.

Note on this clonotype: The DNA is omitted, as the CDR3 cannot be located on it reliably, and the CDR3 follows TCRdb's listing. V gene TRBV21-1 combines with J gene TRBJ2-5; the table's TRBD2 call for D was not verified on the DNA. TRBV21-1 is a known pseudogene. The CDR3 is made up of 19 amino acids, end residues included. This CDR3 reads CASSIWARGSGAAEETQYF.

This clonotype was recorded a few times. The chain is built from TRBV18 and TRBJ1-5; D gene ambiguous. CDR1 KGHSH and CDR2 LQKENI come from the germline V gene. The CDR3 consists of 15 residues. V lost 3 bases and J lost 0, with 9 bases in between. CDR3 protein: CASSPRVDSNQPQHF. Here the CDR3 DNA reads TGTGCCAGCTCACCGAGGGTGGATAGCAATCAGCCCCAGCATTTT.

The rearrangement links TRBV7-3 to TRBJ2-2, with D perhaps being TRBD1 or TRBD2 (5 bases each). Trimming stripped 4 bases from V and 4 bases from J, with 16 bases between. Germline loops: CDR1 SGHTA, CDR2 FQGTGA. This CDR3 has 16 amino acids. The chain's CDR3 is CASSSSSAGSTGELFF. For the CDR3, the DNA is TGTGCCAGCAGCTCCTCAAGTGCAGGGAGCACCGGGGAGCTGTTTTTT. The whole variable domain, filled in from reference TRBV7-3 and TRBJ2-2, reads GAGVSQTPSNKVTEKGKYVELRCDPISGHTALYWYRQSLGQGPEFLIYFQGTGAADDSGLPNDRFFAVRPEGSVSTLKIQRTERGDSAVYLCASSSSSAGSTGELFFGEGSRLTVL.

This clonotype was picked up a small number of times. The rearrangement uses TRBV5-1 and TRBJ2-7, with D perhaps TRBD1 (6 bases). Germline lookup yields CDR1 SGHRS and CDR2 YFSETQ. The CDR3 totals 15 residues. The ends were cut back, 4 bases at V and 4 bases at J, with 18 bases in the middle. This CDR3 reads CASSPDTGSLYEQYF. For the CDR3, the DNA is TGCGCCAGCAGCCCAGACACAGGGAGCTTGTACGAGCAGTACTTC. Full variable domain (remainder filled in from reference TRBV5-1 and TRBJ2-7): KAGVTQTPRYLIKTRGQQVTLSCSPISGHRSVSWYQQTPGQGLQFLFEYFSETQRNKGNFPGRFSGRQFSNSRSEMNVSTLELGDSALYLCASSPDTGSLYEQYFGPGTRLTVT.

This clonotype was detected only a few times. The CDR3 nucleotides read TGTGCCAGCAGCCCTGGGGGTAGCGGGTACTCCTACGAGCAGTACGTC. Its translation is CASSPGGSGYSYEQYV. The chain has TRBV7-9 and TRBJ2-7; TRBD2 agrees at 7 bases. This CDR3 has 16 amino acids. Looked up from germline, CDR1 is SEHNR and CDR2 is FQNEAQ (reference sequence). Losses at the gene ends were 5 bases for V and 0 bases for J; bases not matched to a gene: 10.

As DNA, the CDR3 is TGTGCCAGCAGTTGGGGGGCGGCTTCCTACAATGAGCAGTTCTTC. Translated, it gives CASSWGAASYNEQFF. This sequence joins TRBV6-4 and TRBJ2-1; D might be TRBD1 or TRBD2, each matching 6 bases. Trimming took off 5 bases at V and 1 base at J, with 12 bases between the two ends. This CDR3 contains 15 residues. Per germline, CDR1 MRHNA and CDR2 SNTAGT.

The V gene is TRBV5-5, the J gene TRBJ1-2; 8 positions agree with TRBD1. Looked up from germline, CDR1 is SGHKS and CDR2 is YYEKEE (reference sequence). V lost 4 bases and J lost 5; bases outside the gene matches: 19. The CDR3 is made up of 18 amino acids. In DNA form, the CDR3 reads TGTGCCAGCAGCCCCACTCGCCCCGGACAGGGATTAATTTATGGCTACACCTTC. The encoded protein is CASSPTRPGQGLIYGYTF.

V and J are TRBV11-2 and TRBJ2-5, with D possibly TRBD1 on 5 matching bases. The CDR3 loop spans 13 amino acids. Germline CDR1 reads SGHAT; CDR2 reads FQNNGV. Trimming took off 5 bases at V and 5 bases at J, with 12 bases between the two ends. For the CDR3, the DNA is TGTGCCAGCAGCCCAAGACAGTGGGAGACCCAGTACTTC. This encodes CASSPRQWETQYF.

The rearrangement links TRBV14 to TRBJ1-2, with D possibly matching TRBD1 (6 bases). CDR1 SGHDN and CDR2 FVKESK come from the germline V gene. The CDR3 has 14 residues. V was shortened by 7 bases and J by 4 bases, with 16 bases between the two germline ends. The DNA for the CDR3 is TGTGCCAGCAAGCAAGGGGGGCGCTTCTATGGCTACACCTTC. Amino acids: CASKQGGRFYGYTF.

As for this clonotype: One end of the junction varies from germline; a read error may be responsible. The chain couples TRBV12-3 or TRBV12-4 to TRBJ2-5, with a weak D call TRBD2 (6 bases). The CDR3 consists of 14 residues. The CDR3 region has the DNA TGTGCCAGCAGCCACCGGGAGCACCACGAGACCCAGTACTTC. Its protein is CASSHREHHETQYF.

This clonotype was seen a handful of times. The chain couples TRBV28 to TRBJ1-3, with TRBD1 identical over 7 bases. The CDR3 runs to 14 residues. The V segment lost 7 bases and the J segment 0 bases; nucleotides outside the gene matches: 3. In germline, CDR1 is MDHEN, CDR2 SYDVKM. This CDR3 reads CASTGQPSGNTIYF. In DNA, the CDR3 is TGTGCCAGCACGGGACAGCCCTCTGGAAACACCATATATTTT.

The genes are TRBV4-1 and TRBJ2-3, with 7 nucleotides matching TRBD2. The junction had 14 bases not matched to a gene; V was cut back by 3 bases and J by 5 bases. The V gene's germline CDR1 is MGHRA and CDR2 YSYEKL. The CDR3 is 17 residues long. CDR3 protein: CASSQSGNTALGDTQYF. CDR3 nucleotides: TGCGCCAGCAGCCAGAGCGGGAACACGGCTTTAGGAGATACGCAGTATTTT.

The genes are TRBV7-2 and TRBJ2-3, with D hard to call. V shed 5 bases and J shed 4 bases, with 10 bases lying between them. The germline CDR1 and CDR2 sequences are SGHTA and FQGNSA. The CDR3 spans 13 residues. The CDR3: CASSQAAADTQYF. CDR3 sequence (DNA): TGTGCCAGCAGCCAGGCGGCCGCAGATACGCAGTATTTT.